These 18 T cell receptor beta chains originate from one sample sequenced in a study of shared clonotypes between healthy human individuals. Profiling relied on immunoSEQ multiplex PCR, and the TCRdb table lists in-frame clones only, not all of them. The sample holds roughly 2.5 million clones, around nine tenths seen once. Sequencing was carried out using naive CD4+ T cells sorted from blood. The subset was: CD45RA+ positively selected. Receptor source: a man aged 18 to 30 in good health.

This clone appeared a single time. The V and J genes are TRBV7-2 and TRBJ1-5; D perhaps matches TRBD1 (5 bases). Germline CDR1 is SGHTA and CDR2 is FQGNSA. The CDR3 is made up of 16 amino acids. V was clipped by 0 bases and J by 2 bases, with 11 bases between them. Here the CDR3 reads CASSLAWGPGNQPQHF. The CDR3 bases are TGTGCCAGCAGCTTAGCGTGGGGCCCGGGCAATCAGCCCCAGCATTTT.

Comments on this clone: The sample holds other DNA sequences that translate to the same CDR3. This chain joins TRBV7-2 and TRBJ2-5; the match to TRBD1 covers 7 bases. This CDR3 region has 13 residues. Unmatched junction bases numbered 6, after V lost 6 bases and J lost 5 bases. Germline loops: CDR1 SGHTA, CDR2 FQGNSA. The CDR3 DNA is TGTGCCAGCAGATTTACAGGGGAGGAGACCCAGTACTTC. This translates into CASRFTGEETQYF. The full variable domain, rest sourced from reference TRBV7-2 and TRBJ2-5, is GAGVSQSPSNKVTEKGKDVELRCDPISGHTALYWYRQSLGQGLEFLIYFQGNSAPDKSGLPSDRFSAERTGGSVSTLTIQRTQQEDSAVYLCASRFTGEETQYFGPGTRLLVL.

The V and J genes are TRBV14 and TRBJ2-7; D tentatively fits TRBD1 or TRBD2 (5 bases each). The CDR3 runs 13 residues. Germline CDR1 and CDR2: SGHDN and FVKESK. V was cut by 4 bases and J by 6 bases, with 13 bases left in between. The CDR3 is CASSPTGPLEQYF. For the CDR3, the DNA is TGTGCCAGCAGCCCGACGGGGCCTCTCGAGCAGTACTTC.

The chain uses TRBV19 and TRBJ1-1; the match to TRBD1 covers 7 bases. Germline V gene sequence: CDR1 LNHDA, CDR2 SQIVND (reference sequence). V shed 5 bases and J 0 bases; nucleotides not matched to a gene: 9. CDR3 size: 16 residues. The CDR3, as DNA: TGTGCCAGTAGTGCGACAGGGATGTCAATGAACACTGAAGCTTTCTTT. Translating it yields CASSATGMSMNTEAFF.

The J gene is TRBJ2-5, the V gene TRBV5-1, with D uncertain. The CDR3 contains 12 residues. V shed 5 bases and J shed 4 bases, with 9 bases lying between them. CDR1 and CDR2 from the germline V gene are SGHRS and YFSETQ. The CDR3 DNA sequence: TGCGCCAGCAGGAAGCCTGGAGAGACCCAGTACTTC. As protein: CASRKPGETQYF.

The table lists this clone with a few counts. Other DNA sequences in this sample translate to the same CDR3. This chain connects TRBV19 to TRBJ2-5; D call uncertain. The CDR3 sequence is 11 residues long. CDR1 is LNHDA and CDR2 is SQIVND in the germline V gene (reference sequence). With 3 bases removed from V and 5 bases from J, the gap between germline ends came to 4 bases. The chain's CDR3 is CASSMGETQYF. In DNA form, the CDR3 reads TGTGCCAGTAGTATGGGGGAGACCCAGTACTTC.

On this clone: Other DNA sequences in the sample encode the same CDR3. This chain uses TRBV18 with TRBJ2-5; 9 nucleotides align to TRBD2. V shed 3 bases and J 0 bases; nucleotides not matched to a gene: 2. Germline CDR1 and CDR2: KGHSH and LQKENI. CDR3 size: 15 residues. This chain's CDR3 is CASSPLAGNQETQYF. Written as DNA, the CDR3 is TGTGCCAGCTCACCCCTAGCGGGAAACCAAGAGACCCAGTACTTC. The full variable domain, its missing parts supplied by reference TRBV18 and TRBJ2-5, is NAGVMQNPRHLVRRRGQEARLRCSPMKGHSHVYWYRQLPEEGLKFMVYLQKENIIDESGMPKERFSAEFPKEGPSILRIQQVVRGDSAAYFCASSPLAGNQETQYFGPGTRLLVL.

V and J are TRBV11-2 and TRBJ2-5; D call uncertain. Trimming stripped 5 bases from V and 4 bases from J, with 11 bases between. The CDR3 is made up of 13 amino acids. Germline CDR1 is SGHAT and CDR2 is FQNNGV. CDR3 residues: CASSRSPSETQYF. The CDR3 DNA reads TGTGCCAGCAGCCGTAGCCCCTCAGAGACCCAGTACTTC.

Only a few counts were recorded for this clone. The sample has other DNA sequences that encode this CDR3 too. The chain is built from TRBV27 and TRBJ1-6; the D gene is possibly TRBD1 (5 bases). In germline, CDR1 is MNHEY, CDR2 SMNVEV (reference sequence). The CDR3 totals 13 residues. The germline V and J ends were trimmed by 3 bases and 7 bases, with 7 bases remaining between them. CDR3 DNA sequence: TGTGCCAGCAGTTTTGGGGGGAATTCACCCCTCCACTTT. Translating it yields CASSFGGNSPLHF.

About this clone itself: The sample contains more than one DNA sequence encoding this CDR3. The chain employs TRBV5-1 and TRBJ2-7, with D perhaps assigned TRBD1 or TRBD2 (6 bases each). The CDR3 loop spans 14 amino acids. The ends were cut back, 0 bases at V and 4 bases at J, with 11 bases in the middle. Germline V gene data show CDR1 as SGHRS and CDR2 as YFSETQ. CDR3 in DNA: TGCGCCAGCAGCTTGGGTGGAGGGGGGTACGAGCAGTACTTC. It translates to CASSLGGGGYEQYF.

The rearrangement joins TRBV28 to TRBJ2-7, with 9 bases aligning to TRBD2. This CDR3 region has 17 residues. Trimming cost V 7 bases and J 3 bases; bases outside gene matches: 16. CDR1 is MDHEN, CDR2 SYDVKM, per germline. Here the CDR3 reads CASTSRSGRPHSYEQYF. CDR3 bases: TGTGCCAGCACTTCTCGTAGCGGGAGACCCCATAGCTACGAGCAGTACTTC.

The chain has TRBV10-2 and TRBJ2-2; D is unresolved. The CDR3 extends over 15 amino acids. Germline CDR1 is WSHSY and CDR2 is SAAADI. V lost 7 bases and J 4 bases, leaving 16 bases between the germline ends. Here the CDR3 DNA reads TGCGCCAGCACGTTAGGTGCCATCGGCACCGGGGAGCTGTTTTTT. It is translated as CASTLGAIGTGELFF.

The chain joins TRBV5-4 to TRBJ1-1; D ambiguous. Germline lookup yields CDR1 SGHNT and CDR2 YYREEE (reference sequence). V gave up 0 bases and J gave up 0 bases, with 12 bases separating them. The length of the CDR3 is 16 residues. The CDR3 DNA sequence: TGTGCCAGCAGCTTGGGAGGGTCCCAGATGAACACTGAAGCTTTCTTT. This sequence encodes CASSLGGSQMNTEAFF. Using reference TRBV5-4 and TRBJ1-1 for the parts outside the CDR3, the full variable domain is ETGVTQSPTHLIKTRGQQVTLRCSSQSGHNTVSWYQQALGQGPQFIFQYYREEENGRGNFPPRFSGLQFPNYSSELNVNALELDDSALYLCASSLGGSQMNTEAFFGQGTRLTVV.

The chain employs TRBV5-1 and TRBJ2-1; a weak D match, TRBD2 (6 bases). The CDR3 extends over 17 amino acids. The V end lost 1 base, the J end lost 0 bases, and 14 bases lay between the germline ends. Germline V gene sequence: CDR1 SGHRS, CDR2 YFSETQ. This chain's CDR3 is CASSLIGGLGSYNEQFF. The CDR3 DNA is TGCGCCAGCAGCTTGATCGGGGGTCTGGGCTCCTACAATGAGCAGTTCTTC.

The chain employs TRBV18 and TRBJ1-4, with 7 bases fitting TRBD1. V lost 6 bases and J lost 8; bases outside the gene matches: 9. This CDR3 contains 14 residues. Germline V CDR1 and CDR2: KGHSH, LQKENI. The CDR3 is CASSADRAGEKLFF. The CDR3 DNA is TGTGCCAGCTCTGCTGACAGGGCAGGGGAAAAACTGTTTTTT.

V usage is TRBV7-6 and J usage is TRBJ2-2, with unresolved D. CDR3 length equals 15 residues. Per germline, CDR1 SGHVS and CDR2 FNYEAQ. Deletions cut 4 bases from V and 0 bases from J, with 9 bases between. CDR3 protein: CASSSQAANTGELFF. The CDR3 region has the DNA TGTGCCAGCAGCTCCCAGGCGGCGAACACCGGGGAGCTGTTTTTT.

The chain is built from TRBV18 and TRBJ1-1; TRBD1 is a possible D gene (6 bases). V lost 1 base to trimming and J lost 4 bases, with 16 bases between them. Germline CDR1 and CDR2: KGHSH and LQKENI. This CDR3 region has 16 residues. The chain's CDR3 is CASSPLSRQESTEAFF. As DNA, the CDR3 is TGTGCCAGCTCACCACTGAGTCGACAGGAGAGCACTGAAGCTTTCTTT.

V gene TRBV5-4 combines with J gene TRBJ2-1, with 9 bases fitting TRBD2. Germline CDR1 SGHNT, CDR2 YYREEE (reference sequence). The length of the CDR3 is 16 residues. Losses at the gene ends were 2 bases for V and 7 bases for J; bases not matched to a gene: 10. This CDR3 is CASSLVGGGAGNEQFF. The DNA of the CDR3 is TGTGCCAGCAGCTTAGTCGGCGGGGGGGCGGGTAATGAGCAGTTCTTC.